These 8 T cell receptor beta chains came from one sample sequenced in a study of T cell changes during pregnancy in multiple sclerosis (dated by TCRdb to between 2018 and 2021). Library method: the immunoSEQ multiplex PCR assay. TCRdb re-hosts the immuneACCESS table, in-frame sequences only. Its copies lack some clones; in the studies checked, an unresolved V gene accounts for under half of them, and the cause for the rest is not known. This sample lists some 53,000 clones; around 94% were detected once. The top ten clonotypes cover 0.2% to 0.3% of the sample. The input for sequencing was CD4+ T cells from peripheral blood mononuclear cells, taken in the third trimester of pregnancy. Source of these receptors: a female donor with multiple sclerosis, enrolled in a pregnancy study.

The chain is built from TRBV5-1 and TRBJ2-2; 11 bases match TRBD2. Looked up from germline, CDR1 is SGHRS and CDR2 is YFSETQ. V trimming: 2 bases; J trimming: 4 bases; junction bases outside the gene matches: 4. This CDR3 has 16 residues. CDR3 in amino acids: CASSFLAGGSTGELFF. The CDR3 DNA reads TGCGCCAGCAGCTTCCTAGCGGGAGGTTCCACCGGGGAGCTGTTTTTT. Filled out from reference TRBV5-1 and TRBJ2-2, the complete variable domain reads KAGVTQTPRYLIKTRGQQVTLSCSPISGHRSVSWYQQTPGQGLQFLFEYFSETQRNKGNFPGRFSGRQFSNSRSEMNVSTLELGDSALYLCASSFLAGGSTGELFFGEGSRLTVL.

The rearrangement links TRBV2 to TRBJ1-4; perhaps TRBD1 as D (5 bases). V lost 7 bases and J 8 bases, leaving 11 bases between the germline ends. Germline CDR1 reads SNHLY; CDR2 reads FYNNEI. The CDR3 loop spans 12 amino acids. The CDR3 nucleotides read TGTGCCAGCAAGAGGGGAGGCGAAAAACTGTTTTTT. Its protein product is CASKRGGEKLFF.

The V call is TRBV11-2, the J call TRBJ1-1; TRBD1 is a possible D gene (5 bases). Trimming took 3 bases from V and 11 from J, leaving 13 bases between them. CDR3 length equals 12 residues. Germline CDR1 and CDR2: SGHAT and FQNNGV. The CDR3 bases are TGTGCCAGCAGCTTGTCTCACCGGGGGGCTTTCTTT. Translated, it gives CASSLSHRGAFF.

The genes are TRBV30 and TRBJ2-1, with D tentatively TRBD1 (6 bases). This CDR3 is 13 amino acids long. Trimming took 7 bases from V and 0 from J, leaving 10 bases between them. Looked up from germline, CDR1 is GTSNPN and CDR2 is SVGIG (reference sequence). CDR3 sequence reads: CASTGSSYNEQFF. The CDR3, as DNA: TGTGCCTCCACAGGGAGCTCCTACAATGAGCAGTTCTTC.

The chain recombines TRBV28 with TRBJ2-6; no firm D call. Germline V gives CDR1 MDHEN, CDR2 SYDVKM. The CDR3 is 16 amino acids. V lost 5 bases and J lost 5, with 16 bases in between. The CDR3 nucleotides read TGTGCCAGCAGTCAGGTGACACAAAGTCGGGCCAACGTCCTGACTTTC. Translating gives CASSQVTQSRANVLTF. The full variable domain, rest sourced from reference TRBV28 and TRBJ2-6, is DVKVTQSSRYLVKRTGEKVFLECVQDMDHENMFWYRQDPGLGLRLIYFSYDVKMKEKGDIPEGYSVSREKKERFSLILESASTNQTSMYLCASSQVTQSRANVLTFGAGSRLTVL.

The rearrangement links TRBV30 to TRBJ2-3, with TRBD2 identical over 10 bases. Germline-derived CDR1 and CDR2 are GTSNPN and SVGIG (reference sequence). This CDR3 spans 16 amino acids. V shed 1 base, J shed 3 bases, and the junction held 7 bases outside the gene matches. This CDR3 reads CAWSDRGGLATDTQYF. The CDR3 DNA reads as TGTGCCTGGAGTGATCGGGGGGGACTAGCGACAGATACGCAGTATTTT.

This rearrangement joins TRBV5-4 to TRBJ1-5, with D tentatively TRBD1 (5 bases). V gave up 0 bases and J gave up 2 bases, with 6 bases separating them. Per the germline V gene, CDR1 is SGHNT and CDR2 is YYREEE (reference sequence). There are 14 residues in the CDR3. This CDR3 reads CASSLAGGNQPQHF. The CDR3, as DNA: TGTGCCAGCAGCTTGGCGGGGGGCAATCAGCCCCAGCATTTT. The full variable domain, rest sourced from reference TRBV5-4 and TRBJ1-5, is ETGVTQSPTHLIKTRGQQVTLRCSSQSGHNTVSWYQQALGQGPQFIFQYYREEENGRGNFPPRFSGLQFPNYSSELNVNALELDDSALYLCASSLAGGNQPQHFGDGTRLSIL.

The V gene is TRBV5-1, the J gene TRBJ2-7; possible D gene TRBD2, 7 bases. The CDR3 is 15 amino acids. Germline values: CDR1 SGHRS, CDR2 YFSETQ. V dropped 5 bases and J dropped 1 base, with 16 bases sitting between them. The CDR3 loop is CASRRGGTDSYEQYF. For the CDR3, the DNA is TGCGCCAGCAGGAGGGGGGGCACTGATTCCTACGAGCAGTACTTC.